This T cell receptor (beta chain) was profiled in a study of CD8+CD57+ T cells in acquired aplastic anemia. Background on the study: Sorted CD4+ and CD8+ cells gave an average of roughly 3.5 ug of DNA. About 9.8 million reads, on average, were obtained for CD4+ cells from healthy donors. Whole-study findings and limits: Patients and controls shared under 35 CD8+ CDR3 sequences, which appeared highly expressed in patients and within their immunodominant clones.

The length of the CDR3 is 17 residues. Per germline, CDR1 KGHDR and CDR2 SFDVKD. Profiles of TCR beta VDJ and CDR3 were generated from a genomic DNA template. TCRdb used MiXCR to reprocess the reads, holding one entry per CDR3 protein. The sample contains about 190,000 distinct CDR3 sequences, approximately 52% of which appear only once. On this clonotype itself: Its antigen remains unknown. The junction departs from the called germline gene at one end, perhaps through a read error.

The chain is built from TRBV24-1 and TRBJ2-1; 10 positions agree with TRBD1. The sequence derives from a human donor in good health, serving as a control. The specimen was sorted CD4+, CD8+, or CD8+CD57+ T cells (not recorded which) from PBMCs. CDR3 sequence: CATSDPPGQGILNEQLF. CDR3 nucleotide sequence: TGTGCCACCAGTGATCCCCCGGGACAGGGGATCCTCAATGAGCAGCTCTTC.